This T cell receptor beta chain was observed in a study of cytomegalovirus exposure and HLA in healthy donors. On this clone itself: The antigen remains undetermined.

All the people who gave samples were healthy bone marrow donors. Amplification used 60 Vbeta primers and 13 Jbeta primers. Measured with immunoSEQ multiplex PCR; TCRdb has only the in-frame clones, and not every one. This sample carries about 170,000 clones, roughly four fifths of them seen once, and the ten largest clones take more than 2%. Overall study results and limits: There were 150 to 200 TCR beta chains listed as cytomegalovirus-associated. Reported findings show TCR beta sequences accurately forecast HLA-A and HLA-B alleles in most subjects. Across all donors, roughly uniform sequencing depth was an assumption of the presence/absence analyses.

Sequencing was done on a sample of PBMCs. The receptor's source is a woman aged 25 to 45 in good health and CMV-seropositive.

CDR3 nucleotides: TGTGCCAGCAGCTTGGGGAGTACGGTCACCGGGGAGCTGTTTTTT. Amino acid sequence: CASSLGSTVTGELFF. The chain combines TRBV5-5 with TRBJ2-2; no clear D. The CDR3 spans 15 residues. Trimming left V 0 bases short and J 4 bases short, with 10 bases between. Germline loops: CDR1 SGHKS, CDR2 YYEKEE (reference sequence).